This record concerns one TCR beta chain sequence. The antigen is not known. The data were taken from a study of human T cells and chemical hapten exposure. Study as a whole: Patch tests applied 0.01% DPC to the upper back and were scored after 6 days. Study-level points and caveats: Against controls, expanded TCRs gave rise to significantly more large CDR3 similarity clusters.

The time point is: patch test 1, 2 weeks after DPC sensitization. Described treatment: therapeutic diphenylcyclopropenone sensitization with weekly scalp DPC. The library tagged individual cDNA molecules with unique molecular identifiers. TCRdb processed the RACE reads anew with MiXCR; each CDR3 protein has one entry. The table records around 100,000 distinct CDR3 sequences, 11% of them present only once. The V gene end was trimmed by 4 bases and the J gene end by 3 bases; junction bases not matched to a gene: 3. Germline V gene sequence: CDR1 LNHNV, CDR2 YYDKDF (reference sequence). CDR3 length equals 15 residues.

The TCR originated in a woman in her thirties or forties with alopecia areata. Some clones in this sample may be carry-over from other donors' samples. The rearrangement links TRBV15 to TRBJ2-1; 10 nucleotides line up with TRBD1. Material: whole blood, obtained in connection with sensitization to the hapten diphenylcyclopropenone (DPC). CDR3 bases: TGTGCCACCAGCAACGGACAGGGGGGCTACAATGAGCAGTTCTTC. It codes for CATSNGQGGYNEQFF.